The clone carrying this T cell receptor beta chain was found many times. As yet, its antigen is unknown. The V gene's germline CDR1 is SGHVS and CDR2 FQNEAQ. The CDR3 has 18 amino acids. V lost 4 bases and J 0 bases, leaving 16 bases between the germline ends. General study points: Tumor Tregs overlapped most with tumor, then blood, naive CD4+ cells. The larger cohort examined one V-J beta rearrangement, not whole repertoires.

Purified naive CD4+ T cells were depleted of CD25+ Tregs. Constant-region reverse primers amplified full-length variable regions, followed by semi-nested Nested Universal Primer A PCR. TCRdb re-derived calls from the 5' RACE reads in MiXCR, one entry per CDR3 protein. The repertoire includes about 46,000 distinct CDR3 sequences, more than 25% of them detected once, and 2.1% sits in the top ten. Sequencing was done on a sample of naive CD4+ T cells sorted from blood. Subset denoted: naive CD4+ T cells, CD4+CD45RA+CD25-. The chain recombines TRBV7-8 with TRBJ2-6; perhaps TRBD2 as D (6 bases). The clonotype originates from a female donor with breast cancer. The CDR3 region is CASSWSGLDFSGANVLTF. CDR3 bases: TGTGCCAGCAGCTGGTCGGGACTCGACTTCTCTGGGGCCAACGTCCTGACTTTC.